This T cell receptor beta chain was identified in a study of CD8 T cells in ankylosing spondylitis (dated by TCRdb to about 2017). Broadly, across the study: T cell receptor beta repertoires were profiled in healthy donors and ankylosing spondylitis patients so that disease-linked TCR variants could be found. The full study cohort comprised 20 to 30 ankylosing spondylitis patients and approximately 100 healthy donors. Peripheral blood was sampled, and synovial fluid was additionally collected from ankylosing spondylitis patients.

The CDR3 sequence holds 15 residues, the cysteine and phenylalanine included. Solely the CDR3 DNA is kept, with 45 bases framed from the first base. V lost 5 bases and J lost 0 bases; the stretch between them is 13 bases long. The germline V gene sets CDR1 to SGHTA and CDR2 to FQGNSA. Here is what the overall study found, with its caveats: A TCR beta motif of several highly homologous amino acid variants appeared characteristic of blood from ankylosing spondylitis patients. According to the report, matched synovial fluid samples from ankylosing spondylitis patients were significantly enriched for the disease-linked clones. A CD8+ phenotype was shown by the disease-linked clones, which were found at relatively low frequencies in peripheral blood. Some motif variants had previously been reported in the synovial fluid and blood of reactive arthritis patients, which suggests shared mechanisms of disease initiation.

Many counts were recorded for this clonotype. It lacks a known antigen. Base-call qualities are not available, and no considerably larger clone is one nucleotide away. Instrument on record: Illumina HiSeq 2500. Quantitative 5'-RACE with molecular barcodes was used to prepare TCR beta libraries. From the authors' description of their analysis: To identify disease-linked TCR variants, a new computational method was used, one built on a probabilistic model of VDJ rearrangement. TCRdb redid the processing of the public reads, applying fastp at Q25 and MiXCR, and retained in-frame beta chains. Each entry is one CDR3 protein sequence, shown with its most common DNA and genes. TCRdb, not the authors, supplied the V and J calls. The sample contains 100,000 to 150,000 distinct CDR3 sequences, around 9.3% of them found a single time. The ten biggest clones cover approximately 3.5% of the sample.

The chain was built from TRBV7-2 and TRBJ2-5; no confident D gene assignment can be made. The clonotype was recovered from a male donor with ankylosing spondylitis or in good health (not recorded which). Sequenced input: blood, either unsorted or a sorted T cell fraction (not recorded which). The sequenced DNA: TGTGCCAGCAGCCAGCCTGGCGGATACCAAGAGACCCAGTACTTC. Its protein product is CASSQPGGYQETQYF.